The rows below give T cell receptor beta chains drawn from one sample of a study of T cells in localized non-small cell lung cancer. Only in-frame clones appear in the TCRdb table, and some are missing; sequencing was by immunoSEQ multiplex PCR. Here the sample spans around 18,000 clones, around four fifths being singletons. Here the sequenced sample was peripheral blood, taken before any cancer treatment. All receptors come from a female donor of 60 years or more with stage I lung adenocarcinoma. Both conserved end residues are part of each CDR3. A D gene is named only where the DNA matches it firmly. Some rows mark clone size as missing; the rest say once, few, many or name a class of expanded clone.

D gene	clone size	V gene	J gene	CDR3 protein	CDR3 DNA
NA	NA	TRBV5-1	TRBJ1-3	CASSLDGGASGNTIYF	TGCGCCAGCAGCTTGGACGGAGGGGCCTCTGGAAACACCATATATTTT
NA	NA	TRBV6-6	TRBJ1-3	CATHEGTGNTIYF	TGTGCCACCCATGAAGGCACTGGAAACACCATATATTTT
TRBD1	NA	TRBV7-9	TRBJ1-6	CASKGQGTINSPLHF	TGTGCCAGTAAGGGACAGGGGACGATTAATTCACCCCTCCACTTT
TRBD1	NA	TRBV18	TRBJ2-1	CASSPRAPGQGSYNEQFF	TGTGCCAGCTCACCGCGAGCTCCGGGACAGGGCTCCTACAATGAGCAGTTCTTC
TRBD1	NA	TRBV7-8	TRBJ2-3	CASSLAGTGGLTDTQYF	TGTGCCAGCAGCTTAGCGGGGACAGGGGGCTTAACAGATACGCAGTATTTT
NA	few	TRBV6-5	TRBJ2-2	CASSPAGATGELFF	TGTGCCAGCAGTCCTGCAGGGGCTACCGGGGAGCTGTTTTTT
NA	NA	TRBV9	TRBJ1-1	CASSAVTGKNTEAFF	TGTGCCAGCAGCGCCGTAACAGGGAAAAACACTGAAGCTTTCTTT
NA	NA	TRBV5-4	TRBJ2-1	CASSWGHLDEQFF	TGTGCCAGCAGCTGGGGACATCTAGACGAGCAGTTCTTC
NA	NA	TRBV11-3	TRBJ1-6	CASSFSHDSSYNSPLHF	TGTGCCAGCAGCTTCTCCCACGACAGCTCCTATAATTCACCCCTCCACTTT
NA	NA	TRBV4-3	TRBJ1-2	CASSQVSGDWGYTF	TGCGCCAGCAGCCAAGTCTCGGGCGACTGGGGCTACACCTTC
TRBD2	NA	TRBV9	TRBJ2-1	CASSPGLAGNEQFF	TGTGCCAGCAGCCCTGGGCTAGCGGGAAATGAGCAGTTCTTC
NA	NA	TRBV9	TRBJ1-6	CASTPGPTDYNSPLHF	TGTGCCAGCACCCCTGGACCGACTGACTATAATTCACCCCTCCACTTT
NA	NA	TRBV6-1	TRBJ2-7	CASSEASPRFYEQYF	TGTGCCAGCAGTGAAGCTTCGCCCCGTTTCTACGAGCAGTACTTC
NA	NA	TRBV7-9	TRBJ2-3	CASSPGWRGRRGDTQYF	TGTGCCAGCAGCCCCGGGTGGCGGGGGCGACGCGGGGATACGCAGTATTTT
TRBD2	once	TRBV11-2	TRBJ2-1	CASSLDLAGGSYNEQFF	TGTGCCAGCAGCTTAGACTTAGCGGGGGGCTCCTACAATGAGCAGTTCTTC
TRBD2	medium-sized	TRBV19	TRBJ2-7	CASSITSGGEQYF	TGTGCCAGTAGTATTACTAGCGGGGGCGAGCAGTACTTC
NA	NA	TRBV15	TRBJ1-5	CATSNEGAQHF	TGTGCCACCAGCAATGAGGGAGCCCAGCATTTT
TRBD1	once	TRBV6-1	TRBJ1-6	CASSTQGARNSPLHF	TGTGCCAGCAGTACACAGGGGGCTCGGAATTCACCCCTCCACTTT
TRBD1	NA	TRBV14	TRBJ1-4	CASSLPGTVKLFF	TGTGCCAGCAGCCTACCCGGGACAGTAAAACTGTTTTTT
TRBD1	NA	TRBV18	TRBJ1-2	CASSPSGGNYGYTF	TGTGCCAGCTCACCATCAGGGGGTAACTATGGCTACACCTTC
NA	NA	TRBV6-5	TRBJ1-2	CASSYSGIGYTF	TGTGCCAGCAGTTACTCCGGAATTGGCTACACCTTC
TRBD1	NA	TRBV29-1	TRBJ2-2	CSSAGGPNTGELFF	TGCAGTTCAGCAGGGGGACCCAACACCGGGGAGCTGTTTTTT
NA	NA	TRBV2	TRBJ2-2	CASSEVSSAGELFF	TGTGCCAGCAGCGAGGTTTCTAGCGCCGGGGAGCTGTTTTTT
NA	NA	TRBV7-2	TRBJ2-5	CASSFDRQETQYF	TGTGCCAGCAGCTTCGACCGTCAAGAGACCCAGTACTTC
TRBD2	NA	TRBV29-1	TRBJ2-1	CSVVPGLANEQFF	TGCAGCGTAGTCCCGGGACTAGCGAATGAGCAGTTCTTC
NA	NA	TRBV14	TRBJ2-1	CASSQDAGGYNEQFF	TGTGCCAGCAGCCAAGATGCCGGGGGCTACAATGAGCAGTTCTTC
NA	NA	TRBV5-1	TRBJ2-1	CASSLAFGEGNEQFF	TGCGCCAGCAGCTTGGCCTTCGGCGAGGGGAATGAGCAGTTCTTC
NA	NA	TRBV7-8	TRBJ2-7	CASSGGAWAYEQYF	TGTGCCAGCAGTGGAGGGGCCTGGGCCTACGAGCAGTACTTC
NA	NA	TRBV5-1	TRBJ2-2	CASSLEGRDGELFF	TGCGCCAGCAGCTTGGAGGGGCGGGACGGGGAGCTGTTTTTT
TRBD1	NA	TRBV7-2	TRBJ1-6	CASSPEGAWDSPLHF	TGTGCCAGCAGCCCGGAGGGGGCTTGGGATTCACCCCTCCACTTT
TRBD2	NA	TRBV4-1	TRBJ2-7	CASSHLPGGGAYVEQYF	TGCGCCAGCAGCCACCTCCCGGGGGGGGGCGCCTACGTGGAGCAGTACTTC
TRBD1	NA	TRBV2	TRBJ2-3	CASRLDRADTQYF	TGTGCCAGCAGGCTCGACAGGGCAGATACGCAGTATTTT
NA	once	TRBV6-5	TRBJ1-3	CASWEGTGNTIYF	TGTGCCAGCTGGGAGGGCACTGGAAACACCATATATTTT
NA	NA	TRBV5-4	TRBJ2-2	CASSLTGPTGELFF	TGTGCCAGCAGCTTGACAGGGCCCACCGGGGAGCTGTTTTTT
NA	NA	TRBV7-9	TRBJ2-1	CASSLWGGNEQFF	TGTGCCAGCAGCTTATGGGGCGGGAATGAGCAGTTCTTC
NA	large	TRBV5-6	TRBJ1-2	CASSLALVETGYTF	TGTGCCAGCAGCTTGGCCCTCGTGGAAACTGGCTACACCTTC
NA	NA	TRBV27	TRBJ2-3	CASSLSGEGTQYF	TGTGCCAGCAGTTTAAGCGGTGAGGGTACGCAGTATTTT
NA	NA	TRBV5-4	TRBJ1-6	CASRFTGNSPLHF	TGTGCCAGCAGGTTCACAGGGAATTCACCCCTCCACTTT
TRBD1	NA	TRBV7-6	TRBJ1-5	CASSQGTDSNQPQHF	TGTGCCAGCAGTCAAGGGACAGATAGCAATCAGCCCCAGCATTTT
NA	NA	TRBV10-3	TRBJ1-5	CAISTGTFNQPQHF	TGTGCCATCAGTACCGGGACATTTAATCAGCCCCAGCATTTT
NA	few	TRBV7-9	TRBJ1-2	CASGTAGGLGYTF	TGTGCCAGCGGTACAGCGGGGGGCCTTGGCTACACCTTC
NA	NA	TRBV30	TRBJ1-6	CAWSVLVGNSPLHF	TGTGCCTGGAGTGTACTCGTTGGTAATTCACCCCTCCACTTT
TRBD2	NA	TRBV19	TRBJ2-7	CASSIEGTSGVYEQYF	TGTGCCAGTAGTATAGAGGGGACTAGCGGGGTCTACGAGCAGTACTTC
TRBD1	NA	TRBV5-1	TRBJ1-4	CASSMTGGNVNEKLFF	TGCGCCAGCAGTATGACAGGGGGCAACGTAAATGAAAAACTGTTTTTT
NA	NA	TRBV27	TRBJ2-7	CASSLSNGDPTYEQYF	TGTGCCAGCAGTTTATCGAACGGGGACCCGACCTACGAGCAGTACTTC
NA	NA	TRBV12-5	TRBJ2-5	CASGQGSSQETQYF	TGTGCTAGTGGTCAGGGGTCGTCTCAAGAGACCCAGTACTTC
NA	NA	TRBV4-1	TRBJ1-1	CASSQDLTNTEAFF	TGCGCCAGCAGCCAAGATCTTACGAACACTGAAGCTTTCTTT
TRBD1	NA	TRBV10-3	TRBJ1-5	CAISRTGDDQPQHF	TGTGCCATCAGTAGGACAGGGGACGATCAGCCCCAGCATTTT
NA	NA	TRBV4-2	TRBJ1-2	CASSPTPGTYGYTF	TGTGCCAGCAGTCCAACGCCGGGGACCTATGGCTACACCTTC
NA	NA	TRBV7-9	TRBJ2-5	CASSLGNQETQYF	TGTGCCAGCAGCTTAGGAAACCAAGAGACCCAGTACTTC
NA	few	TRBV9	TRBJ2-1	CASSVASPGNEQFF	TGTGCCAGCAGCGTAGCTTCCCCCGGCAATGAGCAGTTCTTC
TRBD1	NA	TRBV14	TRBJ2-1	CASSHGQGRRNEQFF	TGTGCCAGCAGCCATGGACAGGGTAGGCGGAATGAGCAGTTCTTC
NA	NA	TRBV7-3	TRBJ1-1	CASSFRILNTEAFF	TGTGCCAGCAGCTTCAGGATTTTAAACACTGAAGCTTTCTTT